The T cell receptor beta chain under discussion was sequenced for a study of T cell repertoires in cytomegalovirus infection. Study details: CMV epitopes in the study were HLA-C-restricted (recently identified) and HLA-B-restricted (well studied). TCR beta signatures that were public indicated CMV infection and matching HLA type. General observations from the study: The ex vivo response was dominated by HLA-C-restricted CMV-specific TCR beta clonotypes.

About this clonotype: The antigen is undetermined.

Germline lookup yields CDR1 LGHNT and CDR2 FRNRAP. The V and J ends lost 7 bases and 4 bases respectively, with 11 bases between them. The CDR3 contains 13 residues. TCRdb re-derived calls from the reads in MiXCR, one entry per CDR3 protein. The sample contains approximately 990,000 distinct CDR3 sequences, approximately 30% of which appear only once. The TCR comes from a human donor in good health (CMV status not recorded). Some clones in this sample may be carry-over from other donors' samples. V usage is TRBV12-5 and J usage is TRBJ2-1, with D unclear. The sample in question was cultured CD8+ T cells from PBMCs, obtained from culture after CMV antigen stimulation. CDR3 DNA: TGTGCTAGTGCTCTGGACGGTTACAATGAGCAGTTCTTC. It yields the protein CASALDGYNEQFF.